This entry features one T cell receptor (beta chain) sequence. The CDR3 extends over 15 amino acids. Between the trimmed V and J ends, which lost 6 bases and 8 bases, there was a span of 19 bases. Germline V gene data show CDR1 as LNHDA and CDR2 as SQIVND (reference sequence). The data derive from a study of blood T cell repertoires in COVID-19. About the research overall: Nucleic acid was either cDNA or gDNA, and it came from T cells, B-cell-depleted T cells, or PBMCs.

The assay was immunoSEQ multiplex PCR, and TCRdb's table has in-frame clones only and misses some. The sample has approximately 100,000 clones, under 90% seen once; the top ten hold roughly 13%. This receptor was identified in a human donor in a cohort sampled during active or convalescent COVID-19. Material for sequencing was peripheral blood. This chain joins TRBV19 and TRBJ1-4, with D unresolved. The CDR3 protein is CASSTSARGGEKLFF. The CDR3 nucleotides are TGTGCCAGTAGCACCTCCGCCCGGGGAGGAGAAAAACTGTTTTTT.